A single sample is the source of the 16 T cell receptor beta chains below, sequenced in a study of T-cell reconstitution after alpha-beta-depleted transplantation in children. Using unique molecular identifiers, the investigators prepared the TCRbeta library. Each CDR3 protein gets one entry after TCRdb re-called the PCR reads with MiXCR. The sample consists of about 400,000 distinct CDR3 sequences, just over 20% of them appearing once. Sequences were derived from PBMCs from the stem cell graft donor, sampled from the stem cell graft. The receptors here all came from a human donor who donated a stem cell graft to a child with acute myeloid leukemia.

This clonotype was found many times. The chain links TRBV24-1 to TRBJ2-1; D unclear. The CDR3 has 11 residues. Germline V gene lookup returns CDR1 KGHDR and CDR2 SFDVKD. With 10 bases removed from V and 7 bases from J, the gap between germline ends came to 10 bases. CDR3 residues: CATQYLNEQFF. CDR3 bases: TGTGCCACTCAATACTTGAATGAGCAGTTCTTC.

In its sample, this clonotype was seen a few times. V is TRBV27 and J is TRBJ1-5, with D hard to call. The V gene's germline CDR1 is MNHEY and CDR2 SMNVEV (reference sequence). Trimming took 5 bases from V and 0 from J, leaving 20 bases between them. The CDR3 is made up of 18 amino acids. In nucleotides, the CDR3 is TGTGCCAGCAGTCCCTTACCTAGGGCCGATTATAGCAATCAGCCCCAGCATTTT. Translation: CASSPLPRADYSNQPQHF.

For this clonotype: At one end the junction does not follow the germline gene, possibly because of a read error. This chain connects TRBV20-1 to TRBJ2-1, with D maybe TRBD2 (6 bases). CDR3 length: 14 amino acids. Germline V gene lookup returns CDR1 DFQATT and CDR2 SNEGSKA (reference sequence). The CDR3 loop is CCAQGLRSYNEQFF. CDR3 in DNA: TGCTGTGCTCAGGGACTTCGCTCCTACAATGAGCAGTTCTTC.

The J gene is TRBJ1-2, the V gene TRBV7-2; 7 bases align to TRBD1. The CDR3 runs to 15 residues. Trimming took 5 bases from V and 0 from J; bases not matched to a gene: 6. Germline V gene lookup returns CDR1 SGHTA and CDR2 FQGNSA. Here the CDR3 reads CASSLQGLANYGYTF. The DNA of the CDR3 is TGTGCCAGCAGCCTACAGGGGCTAGCTAACTATGGCTACACCTTC.

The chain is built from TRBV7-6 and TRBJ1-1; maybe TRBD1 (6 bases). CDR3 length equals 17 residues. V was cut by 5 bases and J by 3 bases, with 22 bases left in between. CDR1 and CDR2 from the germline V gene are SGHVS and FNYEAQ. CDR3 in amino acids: CASSPRDTALTYTEAFF. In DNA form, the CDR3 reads TGTGCCAGCAGCCCCCGGGACACCGCCCTAACCTACACTGAAGCTTTCTTT.

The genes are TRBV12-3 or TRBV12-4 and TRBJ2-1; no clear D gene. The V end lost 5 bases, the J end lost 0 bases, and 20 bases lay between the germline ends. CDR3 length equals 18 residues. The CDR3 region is CASSSDLWGQSSYNEQFF. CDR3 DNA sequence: TGTGCCAGCAGTAGTGACCTTTGGGGTCAAAGCTCCTACAATGAGCAGTTCTTC.

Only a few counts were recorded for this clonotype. CDR3 in amino acids: CATSAHSTGELFF. The DNA for the CDR3 is TGTGCCACCAGTGCACACAGCACCGGGGAGCTGTTTTTT. This rearrangement joins TRBV24-1 to TRBJ2-2; D not resolved. Germline CDR1 is KGHDR and CDR2 is SFDVKD. The CDR3 covers 13 residues. V was cut by 5 bases and J by 4 bases, with 7 bases left in between.

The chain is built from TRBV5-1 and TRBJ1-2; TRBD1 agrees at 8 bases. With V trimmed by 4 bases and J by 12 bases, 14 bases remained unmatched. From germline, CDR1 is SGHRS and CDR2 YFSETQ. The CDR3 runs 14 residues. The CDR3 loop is CASSPGTGFVRNTF. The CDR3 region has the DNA TGCGCCAGCAGCCCCGGGACAGGATTTGTACGGAACACCTTC.

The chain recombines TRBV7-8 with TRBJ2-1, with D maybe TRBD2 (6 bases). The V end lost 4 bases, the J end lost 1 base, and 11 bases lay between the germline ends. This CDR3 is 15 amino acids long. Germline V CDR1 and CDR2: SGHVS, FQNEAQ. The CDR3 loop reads CASSSSSASYNEQFF. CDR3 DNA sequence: TGTGCCAGCAGCTCCTCTAGCGCTTCCTACAATGAGCAGTTCTTC.

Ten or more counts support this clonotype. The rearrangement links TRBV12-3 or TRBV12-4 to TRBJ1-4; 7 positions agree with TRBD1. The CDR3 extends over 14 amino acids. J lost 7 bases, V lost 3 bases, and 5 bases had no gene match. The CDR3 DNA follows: TGTGCCAGCAGTTTGGTACAGGGGAGTGAAAAACTGTTTTTT. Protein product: CASSLVQGSEKLFF.

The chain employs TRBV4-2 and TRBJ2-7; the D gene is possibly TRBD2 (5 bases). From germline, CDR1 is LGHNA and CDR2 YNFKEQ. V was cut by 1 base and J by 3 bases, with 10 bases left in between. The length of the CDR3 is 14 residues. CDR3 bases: TGTGCCAGCAGCCAAGGAGAGGGTAACTACGAGCAGTACTTC. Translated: CASSQGEGNYEQYF.

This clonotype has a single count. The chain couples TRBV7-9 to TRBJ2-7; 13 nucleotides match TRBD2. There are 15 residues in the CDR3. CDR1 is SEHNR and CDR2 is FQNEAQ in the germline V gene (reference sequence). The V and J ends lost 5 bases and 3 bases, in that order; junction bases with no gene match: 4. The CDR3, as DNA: TGTGCCAGCAGCCCCGGGACTAGCGGGATCTACGAGCAGTACTTC. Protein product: CASSPGTSGIYEQYF.

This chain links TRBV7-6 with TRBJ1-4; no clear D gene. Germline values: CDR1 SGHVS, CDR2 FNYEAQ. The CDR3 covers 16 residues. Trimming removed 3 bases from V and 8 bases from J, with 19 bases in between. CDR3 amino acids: CASSFGRRESSEKLFF. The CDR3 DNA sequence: TGTGCCAGCAGCTTTGGCAGGCGGGAATCGAGCGAAAAACTGTTTTTT.

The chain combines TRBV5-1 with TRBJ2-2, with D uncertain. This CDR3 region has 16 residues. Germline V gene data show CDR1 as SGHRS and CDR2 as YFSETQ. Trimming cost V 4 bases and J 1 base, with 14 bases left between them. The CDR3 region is CASSPRTRLNTGELFF. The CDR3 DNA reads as TGCGCCAGCAGCCCAAGGACCCGATTGAACACCGGGGAGCTGTTTTTT.

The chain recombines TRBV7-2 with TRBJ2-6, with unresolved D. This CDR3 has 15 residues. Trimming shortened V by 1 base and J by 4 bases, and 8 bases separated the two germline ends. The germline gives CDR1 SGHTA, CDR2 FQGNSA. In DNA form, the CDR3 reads TGTGCCAGCAGCTTAGACCGATCAGGGGCCAACGTCCTGACTTTC. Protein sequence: CASSLDRSGANVLTF.

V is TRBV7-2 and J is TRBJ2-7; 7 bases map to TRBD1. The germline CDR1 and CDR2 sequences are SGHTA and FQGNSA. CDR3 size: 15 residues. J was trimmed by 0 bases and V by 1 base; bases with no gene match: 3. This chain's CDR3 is CASSLVGTASYEQYF. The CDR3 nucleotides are TGTGCCAGCAGCTTAGTTGGGACAGCCTCCTACGAGCAGTACTTC. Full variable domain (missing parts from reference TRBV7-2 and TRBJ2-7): GAGVSQSPSNKVTEKGKDVELRCDPISGHTALYWYRQSLGQGLEFLIYFQGNSAPDKSGLPSDRFSAERTGGSVSTLTIQRTQQEDSAVYLCASSLVGTASYEQYFGPGTRLTVT.